This T cell receptor (beta chain) appears in the sequencing data of a study of T cell clonality in common variable immunodeficiency. This clone occurred many times. Its antigen is not identified. The CDR3 end is not reached by the read, which stops 3 residues before it; the germline J gene fills it in. V was shortened by 2 bases and J by 6 bases, with 13 bases between the two germline ends. This CDR3 has 14 amino acids. Germline values: CDR1 MRHNA, CDR2 SNTAGT. General study findings and limits: CVID subjects shared fewer TCRbeta clones than healthy controls did. Patient heterogeneity in the CVID cohort limited correlations between repertoire features and clinical complications. The cause of increased CVID clonality remains unclear without subpopulation sequencing. Compared with healthy controls, CVID subjects showed increased TCRbeta clonality, mostly in about a third.

Sequencing used immunoSEQ multiplex PCR; TCRdb keeps in-frame clones, though not all of them. Recorded here are about 28,000 clones, none singletons. This TCR was recovered from a person aged 18-70 years in good health. The chain couples TRBV6-4 to TRBJ1-2; TRBD1 might be the D (5 bases). Sequenced material: peripheral blood mononuclear cells. The sequenced CDR3 bases are TGTGCCAGCAGTGACACCGAGGGGTCCAATGGC. Translated: CASSDTEGSNG. In full, the CDR3 reads CASSDTEGSNGYTF.